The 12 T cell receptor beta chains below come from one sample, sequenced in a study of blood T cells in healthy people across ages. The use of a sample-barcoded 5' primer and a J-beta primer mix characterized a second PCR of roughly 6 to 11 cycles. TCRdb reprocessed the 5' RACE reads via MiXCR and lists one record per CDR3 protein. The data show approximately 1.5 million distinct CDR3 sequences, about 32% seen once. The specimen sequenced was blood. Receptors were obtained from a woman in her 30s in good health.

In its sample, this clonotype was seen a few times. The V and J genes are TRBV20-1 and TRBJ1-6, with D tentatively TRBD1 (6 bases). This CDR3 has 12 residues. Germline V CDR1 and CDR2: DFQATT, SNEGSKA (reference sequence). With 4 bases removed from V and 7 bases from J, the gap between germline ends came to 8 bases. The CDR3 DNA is TGCAGTGCTACCCAGGGGAATTCACCCCTCCACTTT. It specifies CSATQGNSPLHF.

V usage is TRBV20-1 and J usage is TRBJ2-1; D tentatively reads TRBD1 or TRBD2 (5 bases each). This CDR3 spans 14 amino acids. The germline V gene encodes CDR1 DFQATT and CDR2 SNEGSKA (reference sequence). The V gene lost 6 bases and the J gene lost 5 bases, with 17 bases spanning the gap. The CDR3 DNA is TGCAGTGCCCCAGGGAAGGACTTCGACAATGAGCAGTTCTTC. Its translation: CSAPGKDFDNEQFF.

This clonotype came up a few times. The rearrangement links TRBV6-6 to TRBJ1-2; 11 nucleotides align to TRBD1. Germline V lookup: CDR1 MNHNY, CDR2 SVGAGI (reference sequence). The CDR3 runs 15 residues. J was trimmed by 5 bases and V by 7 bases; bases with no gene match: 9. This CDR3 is CASTLRTGGAYGYTF. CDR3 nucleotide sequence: TGTGCCAGCACCTTGAGGACAGGGGGCGCATATGGCTACACCTTC.

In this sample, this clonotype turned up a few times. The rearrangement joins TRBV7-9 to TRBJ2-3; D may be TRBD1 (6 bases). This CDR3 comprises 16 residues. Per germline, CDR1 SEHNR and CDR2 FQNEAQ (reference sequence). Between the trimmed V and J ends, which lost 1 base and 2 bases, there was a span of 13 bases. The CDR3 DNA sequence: TGTGCCAGCAGCTTAGTTCGGCCAGGGGACACAGATACGCAGTATTTT. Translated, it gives CASSLVRPGDTDTQYF.

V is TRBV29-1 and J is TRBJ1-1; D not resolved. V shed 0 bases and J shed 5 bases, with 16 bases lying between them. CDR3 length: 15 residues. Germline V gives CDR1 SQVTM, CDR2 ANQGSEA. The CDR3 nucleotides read TGCAGCGTTGAAGATGGGAGGAAGGGTTGGACTGAAGCTTTCTTT. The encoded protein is CSVEDGRKGWTEAFF.

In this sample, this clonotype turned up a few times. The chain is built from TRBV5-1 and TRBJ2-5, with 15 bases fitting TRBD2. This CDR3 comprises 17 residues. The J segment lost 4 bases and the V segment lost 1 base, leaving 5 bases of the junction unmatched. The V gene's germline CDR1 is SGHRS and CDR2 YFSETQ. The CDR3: CASSLPGTSGRRETQYF. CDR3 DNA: TGCGCCAGCAGCTTGCCCGGGACTAGCGGGAGGCGAGAGACCCAGTACTTC.

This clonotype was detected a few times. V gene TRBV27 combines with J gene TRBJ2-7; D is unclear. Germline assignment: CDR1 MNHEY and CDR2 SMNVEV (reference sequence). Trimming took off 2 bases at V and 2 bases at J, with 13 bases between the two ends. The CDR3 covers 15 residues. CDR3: CASSLNGWGTYEQYF. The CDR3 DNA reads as TGTGCCAGCAGTTTAAACGGCTGGGGTACCTACGAGCAGTACTTC.

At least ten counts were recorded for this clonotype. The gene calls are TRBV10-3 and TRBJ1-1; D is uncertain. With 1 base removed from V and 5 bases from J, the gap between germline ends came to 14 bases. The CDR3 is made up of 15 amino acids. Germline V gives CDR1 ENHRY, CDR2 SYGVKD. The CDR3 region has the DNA TGTGCCATCAGTGAGTTTAATCTTGGTGCGACTGAAGCTTTCTTT. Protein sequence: CAISEFNLGATEAFF.

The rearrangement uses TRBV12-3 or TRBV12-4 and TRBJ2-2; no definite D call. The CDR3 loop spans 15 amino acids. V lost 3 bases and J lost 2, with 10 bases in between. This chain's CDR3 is CASSFKEHNTGELFF. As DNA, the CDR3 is TGTGCCAGCAGTTTCAAGGAGCACAACACCGGGGAGCTGTTTTTT.

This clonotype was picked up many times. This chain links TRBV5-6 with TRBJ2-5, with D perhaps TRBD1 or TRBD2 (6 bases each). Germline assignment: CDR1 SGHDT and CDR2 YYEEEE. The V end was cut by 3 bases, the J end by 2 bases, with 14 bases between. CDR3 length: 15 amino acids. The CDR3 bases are TGTGCCAGCAGCTCCAGGGGACTGGCACAAGAGACCCAGTACTTC. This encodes CASSSRGLAQETQYF.

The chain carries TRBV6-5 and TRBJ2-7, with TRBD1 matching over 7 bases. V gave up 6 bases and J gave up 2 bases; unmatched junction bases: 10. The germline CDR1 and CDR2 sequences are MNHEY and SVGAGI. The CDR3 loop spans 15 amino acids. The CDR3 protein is CASSHQTGSPYEQYF. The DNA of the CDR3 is TGTGCCAGCAGCCATCAGACAGGGAGTCCCTACGAGCAGTACTTC.

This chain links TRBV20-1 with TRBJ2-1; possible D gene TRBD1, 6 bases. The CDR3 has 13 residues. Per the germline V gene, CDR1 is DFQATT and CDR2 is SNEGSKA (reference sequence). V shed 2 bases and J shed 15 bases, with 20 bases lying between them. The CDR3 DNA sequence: TGCAGTGCTAGATCTATGGGCCGTACAGGGATGTTCTTC. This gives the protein CSARSMGRTGMFF.